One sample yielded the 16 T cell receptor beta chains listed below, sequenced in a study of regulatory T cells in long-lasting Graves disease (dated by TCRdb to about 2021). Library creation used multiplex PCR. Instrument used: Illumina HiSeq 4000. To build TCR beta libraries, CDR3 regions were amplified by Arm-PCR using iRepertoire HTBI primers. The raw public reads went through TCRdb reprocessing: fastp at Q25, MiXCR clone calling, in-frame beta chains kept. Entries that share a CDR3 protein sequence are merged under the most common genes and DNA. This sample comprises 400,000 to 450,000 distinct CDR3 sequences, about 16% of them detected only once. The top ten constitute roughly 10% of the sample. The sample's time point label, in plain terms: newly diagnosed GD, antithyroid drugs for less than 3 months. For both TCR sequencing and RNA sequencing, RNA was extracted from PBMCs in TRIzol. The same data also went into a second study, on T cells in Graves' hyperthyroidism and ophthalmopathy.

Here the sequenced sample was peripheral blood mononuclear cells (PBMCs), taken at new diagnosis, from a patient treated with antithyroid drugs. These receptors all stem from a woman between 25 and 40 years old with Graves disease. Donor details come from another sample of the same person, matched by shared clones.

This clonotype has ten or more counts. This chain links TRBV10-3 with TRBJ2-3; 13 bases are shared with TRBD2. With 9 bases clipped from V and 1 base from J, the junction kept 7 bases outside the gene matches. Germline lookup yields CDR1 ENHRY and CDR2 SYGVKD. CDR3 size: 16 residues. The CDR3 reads CAIRPTSGRGTDTQYF. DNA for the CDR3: TGTGCCATTCGACCTACTAGCGGGAGGGGCACAGATACGCAGTATTTT.

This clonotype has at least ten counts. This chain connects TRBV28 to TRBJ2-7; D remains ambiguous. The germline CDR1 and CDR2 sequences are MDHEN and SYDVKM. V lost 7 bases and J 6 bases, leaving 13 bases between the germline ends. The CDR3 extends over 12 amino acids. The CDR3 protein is CASISPGFEQYF. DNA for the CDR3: TGTGCCAGCATCAGCCCAGGTTTCGAGCAGTACTTC.

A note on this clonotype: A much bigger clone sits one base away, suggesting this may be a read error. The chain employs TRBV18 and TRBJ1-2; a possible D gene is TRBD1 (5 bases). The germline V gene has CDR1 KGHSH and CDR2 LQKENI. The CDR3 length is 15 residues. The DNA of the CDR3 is TGTGCCAGCTCGCAGACAGCAACAACGAAGTATGGCTCCACCTTC. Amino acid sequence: CASSQTATTKYGSTF.

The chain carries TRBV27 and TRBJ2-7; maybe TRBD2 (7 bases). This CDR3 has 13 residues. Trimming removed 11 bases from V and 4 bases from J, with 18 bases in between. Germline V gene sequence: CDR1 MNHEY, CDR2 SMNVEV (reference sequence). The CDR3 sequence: CAVGSGGLYEQYF. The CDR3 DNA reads TGTGCCGTGGGGTCCGGGGGGCTGTACGAGCAGTACTTC.

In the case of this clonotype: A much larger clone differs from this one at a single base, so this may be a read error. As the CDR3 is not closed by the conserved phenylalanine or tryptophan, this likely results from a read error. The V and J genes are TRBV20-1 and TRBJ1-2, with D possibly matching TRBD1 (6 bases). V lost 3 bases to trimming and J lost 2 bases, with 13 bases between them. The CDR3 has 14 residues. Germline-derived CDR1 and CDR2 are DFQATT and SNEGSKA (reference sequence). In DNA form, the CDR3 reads TGCAGTGCTAGGCGACAGGCGGAGAACTATGGCTACACCCTC. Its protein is CSARRQAENYGYTL.

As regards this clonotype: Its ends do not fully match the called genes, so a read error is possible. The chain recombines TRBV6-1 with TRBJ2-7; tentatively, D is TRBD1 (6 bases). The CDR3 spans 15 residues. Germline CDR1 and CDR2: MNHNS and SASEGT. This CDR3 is CAGSEETGLSYEQYF. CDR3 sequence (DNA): TGTGCCGGCAGTGAGGAGACAGGCCTATCCTACGAGCAGTACTTC.

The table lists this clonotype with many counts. CDR3 region: CASSPSTGLGVGNEQFF. DNA for the CDR3: TGCGCCAGCAGCCCTTCAACGGGACTCGGGGTTGGGAATGAGCAGTTCTTC. The rearrangement uses TRBV5-1 and TRBJ2-1; TRBD2 is a possible D gene (6 bases). Germline V gene data show CDR1 as SGHRS and CDR2 as YFSETQ. The CDR3 has 17 amino acids. V was trimmed by 4 bases and J by 7 bases, leaving 24 bases between them.

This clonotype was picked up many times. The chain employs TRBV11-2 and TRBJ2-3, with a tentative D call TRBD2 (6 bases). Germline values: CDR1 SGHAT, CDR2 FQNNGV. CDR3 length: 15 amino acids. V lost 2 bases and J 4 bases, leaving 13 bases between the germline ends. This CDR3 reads CASSLRGGIPDTQYF. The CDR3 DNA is TGTGCCAGCAGCTTACGTGGCGGGATCCCAGATACGCAGTATTTT. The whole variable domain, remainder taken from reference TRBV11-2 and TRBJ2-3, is EAGVAQSPRYKIIEKRQSVAFWCNPISGHATLYWYQQILGQGPKLLIQFQNNGVVDDSQLPKDRFSAERLKGVDSTLKIQPAKLEDSAVYLCASSLRGGIPDTQYFGPGTRLTVL.

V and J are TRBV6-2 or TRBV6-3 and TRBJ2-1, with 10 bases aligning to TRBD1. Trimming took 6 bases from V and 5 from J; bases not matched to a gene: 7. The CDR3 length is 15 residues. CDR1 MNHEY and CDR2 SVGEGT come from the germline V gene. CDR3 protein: CASSQGQGFHNEQFF. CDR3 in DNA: TGTGCCAGCAGCCAGGGACAGGGGTTTCACAATGAGCAGTTCTTC.

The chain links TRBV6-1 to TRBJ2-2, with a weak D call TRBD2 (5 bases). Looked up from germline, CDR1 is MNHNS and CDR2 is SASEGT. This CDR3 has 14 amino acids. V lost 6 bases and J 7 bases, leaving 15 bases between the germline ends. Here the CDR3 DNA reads TGTGCCAGCAGCCGCACTAGAATTGACGGGGAGCTGTTTTTT. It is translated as CASSRTRIDGELFF.

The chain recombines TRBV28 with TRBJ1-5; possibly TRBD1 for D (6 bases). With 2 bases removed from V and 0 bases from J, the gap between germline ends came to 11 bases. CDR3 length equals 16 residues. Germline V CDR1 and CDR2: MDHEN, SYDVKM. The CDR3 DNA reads TGTGCCAGCAGTTTAAGGGGACATATTAGCAATCAGCCCCAGCATTTT. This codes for CASSLRGHISNQPQHF.

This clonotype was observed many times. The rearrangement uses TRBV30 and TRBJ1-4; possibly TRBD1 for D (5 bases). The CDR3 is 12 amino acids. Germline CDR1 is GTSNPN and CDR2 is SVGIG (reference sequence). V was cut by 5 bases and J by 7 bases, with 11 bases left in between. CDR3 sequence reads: CAWDQGSEKLFF. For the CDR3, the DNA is TGTGCCTGGGATCAGGGAAGTGAAAAACTGTTTTTT.

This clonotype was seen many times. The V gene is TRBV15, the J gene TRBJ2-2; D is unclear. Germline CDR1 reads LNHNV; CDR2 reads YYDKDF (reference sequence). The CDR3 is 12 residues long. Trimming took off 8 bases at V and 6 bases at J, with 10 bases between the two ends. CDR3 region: CATRSLSGELFF. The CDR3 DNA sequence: TGTGCCACCCGAAGCCTATCCGGGGAGCTGTTTTTT.

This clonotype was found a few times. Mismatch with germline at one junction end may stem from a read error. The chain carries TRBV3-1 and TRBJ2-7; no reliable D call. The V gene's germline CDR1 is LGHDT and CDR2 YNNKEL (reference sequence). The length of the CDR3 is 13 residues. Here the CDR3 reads CANSRAAGTPQYF. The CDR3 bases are TGTGCCAACAGCCGGGCGGCTGGAACTCCGCAGTACTTC.

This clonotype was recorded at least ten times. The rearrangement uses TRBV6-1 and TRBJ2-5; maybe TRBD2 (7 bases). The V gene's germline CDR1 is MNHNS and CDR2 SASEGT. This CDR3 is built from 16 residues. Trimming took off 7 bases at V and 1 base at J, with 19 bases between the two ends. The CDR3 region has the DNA TGTGCCAGCACCGGTGGGGGGGCCGCCGCCCAAGAGACCCAGTACTTC. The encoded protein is CASTGGGAAAQETQYF.

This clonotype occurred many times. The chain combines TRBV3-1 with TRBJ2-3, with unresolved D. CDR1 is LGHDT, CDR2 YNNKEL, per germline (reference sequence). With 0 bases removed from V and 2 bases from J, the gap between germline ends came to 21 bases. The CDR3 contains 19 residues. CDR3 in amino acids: CASSQEVTDQWDFTDTQYF. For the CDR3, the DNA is TGTGCCAGCAGCCAAGAAGTGACGGATCAATGGGATTTCACAGATACGCAGTATTTT.